What follows are 18 T cell receptor beta chains derived from one specimen sequenced in a study of cytomegalovirus exposure and HLA in healthy donors. Both 60 Vbeta primers and 13 Jbeta primers went into the PCR. The method was immunoSEQ multiplex PCR; TCRdb's version includes in-frame clones alone and lacks a portion of them. The table records 95,000 to 150,000 clones, roughly 80% of them present only once. Sequencing was done on a sample of PBMCs. The receptors originated from a woman in her forties in good health and CMV-seropositive.

The genes are TRBV6-6 and TRBJ1-5; 7 bases fit TRBD1. This CDR3 has 16 residues. Germline V lookup: CDR1 MNHNY, CDR2 SVGAGI (reference sequence). The V gene end was trimmed by 2 bases and the J gene end by 3 bases; junction bases not matched to a gene: 7. CDR3 in amino acids: CASSYRVQGDNQPQHF. The CDR3 DNA sequence: TGTGCCAGCAGTTACCGCGTGCAGGGGGACAATCAGCCCCAGCATTTT.

The chain has TRBV2 and TRBJ2-7; D not resolved. The V gene lost 2 bases and the J gene lost 1 base, with 9 bases spanning the gap. This CDR3 has 14 amino acids. Per germline, CDR1 SNHLY and CDR2 FYNNEI. The CDR3 sequence is CASSELASSYEQYF. The CDR3 DNA sequence: TGTGCCAGCAGTGAACTGGCCAGTTCCTACGAGCAGTACTTC.

This chain joins TRBV11-2 and TRBJ2-1; 10 nucleotides match TRBD2. The CDR3 spans 15 residues. Unmatched junction bases numbered 6, after V lost 2 bases and J lost 8 bases. Germline CDR1 SGHAT, CDR2 FQNNGV. The CDR3 here is CASSLNGLADDEQFF. DNA for the CDR3: TGTGCCAGCAGCTTAAATGGACTAGCGGACGATGAGCAGTTCTTC.

The CDR3 DNA reads TGTGCCAGTAGTAGGGGACTACTATCCTACGAGCAGTACTTC. It codes for CASSRGLLSYEQYF. The gene calls are TRBV19 and TRBJ2-7; 7 bases are a match to TRBD2. The germline CDR1 and CDR2 sequences are LNHDA and SQIVND (reference sequence). There are 14 residues in the CDR3. Unmatched junction bases numbered 4, after V lost 4 bases and J lost 1 base.

This sequence joins TRBV14 and TRBJ2-2; D gene unclear. V was shortened by 3 bases and J by 3 bases, with 8 bases between the two germline ends. The CDR3 runs to 14 residues. CDR1 and CDR2 from the germline V gene are SGHDN and FVKESK. The CDR3 region is CASSQELDTGELFF. The CDR3 DNA is TGTGCCAGCAGCCAGGAGTTAGACACCGGGGAGCTGTTTTTT.

V and J are TRBV29-1 and TRBJ1-5; D is ambiguous. V was clipped by 4 bases and J by 2 bases, with 9 bases between them. CDR1 SQVTM and CDR2 ANQGSEA come from the germline V gene. CDR3 length: 13 residues. The CDR3 protein is CSVVSSGNQPQHF. The CDR3 DNA follows: TGCAGCGTTGTGTCGAGTGGCAATCAGCCCCAGCATTTT. The full variable domain, its missing parts supplied by reference TRBV29-1 and TRBJ1-5, is SAVISQKPSRDICQRGTSLTIQCQVDSQVTMMFWYRQQPGQSLTLIATANQGSEATYESGFVIDKFPISRPNLTFSTLTVSNMSPEDSSIYLCSVVSSGNQPQHFGDGTRLSIL.

This chain joins TRBV2 and TRBJ2-5; maybe TRBD2 (5 bases). The V end lost 6 bases, the J end lost 4 bases, and 18 bases lay between the germline ends. In germline, CDR1 is SNHLY, CDR2 FYNNEI. The length of the CDR3 is 15 residues. The chain's CDR3 is CASSMTRASGETQYF. The CDR3 nucleotides are TGTGCCAGCAGCATGACAAGGGCAAGCGGAGAGACCCAGTACTTC. Combining the CDR3 with reference TRBV2 and TRBJ2-5 gives the whole variable domain EPEVTQTPSHQVTQMGQEVILRCVPISNHLYFYWYRQILGQKVEFLVSFYNNEISEKSEIFDDQFSVERPDGSNFTLKIRSTKLEDSAMYFCASSMTRASGETQYFGPGTRLLVL.

The chain combines TRBV4-1 with TRBJ2-5, with D hard to call. CDR3 length equals 14 residues. The germline gives CDR1 MGHRA, CDR2 YSYEKL. V lost 5 bases and J lost 2, with 12 bases in between. CDR3 DNA sequence: TGCGCCAGCAGCTCCACAGCTACACAAGAGACCCAGTACTTC. This sequence encodes CASSSTATQETQYF.

This chain's CDR3 is CAISESAGTNSPLHF. The CDR3 DNA is TGTGCCATCAGTGAGTCGGCAGGTACAAATTCACCCCTCCACTTT. V and J are TRBV10-3 and TRBJ1-6; D is uncertain. The CDR3 runs to 15 residues. Germline CDR1 is ENHRY and CDR2 is SYGVKD. The germline V and J ends were trimmed by 0 bases and 7 bases, with 10 bases remaining between them.

This rearrangement joins TRBV27 to TRBJ1-2, with D perhaps matching TRBD1 (6 bases). Germline values: CDR1 MNHEY, CDR2 SMNVEV (reference sequence). Trimming pared 1 base from V and 5 bases from J, leaving 14 bases between. The CDR3 contains 15 residues. CDR3 sequence: CASSLLPGGLYGYTF. The CDR3 region has the DNA TGTGCCAGCAGTTTATTGCCGGGGGGCCTTTATGGCTACACCTTC.

In this sample, this clone turned up a few times. The chain joins TRBV19 to TRBJ2-5, with D uncertain. The DNA end is more similar to TRBJ2-7, so the J call may be wrong. Germline V lookup: CDR1 LNHDA, CDR2 SQIVND (reference sequence). The CDR3 spans 11 residues. The CDR3 here is CASRIYREQYF. CDR3 DNA: TGTGCCAGTAGGATATATCGCGAGCAGTACTTC.

The rearrangement links TRBV6-5 to TRBJ1-5, with TRBD1 matching over 9 bases. V shed 4 bases, J shed 4 bases, and the junction held 2 bases outside the gene matches. There are 14 residues in the CDR3. CDR1 and CDR2 from the germline V gene are MNHEY and SVGAGI. The CDR3 DNA is TGTGCCAGCAGTTTAGACAGGGGGAATCAGCCCCAGCATTTT. Its protein is CASSLDRGNQPQHF.

The V and J genes are TRBV6-7 and TRBJ2-5, with 8 bases lining up with TRBD2. TRBV6-7 is recorded as an ORF, its role being uncertain. This CDR3 comprises 16 residues. The V segment lost 3 bases and the J segment 5 bases; nucleotides outside the gene matches: 11. The CDR3 DNA sequence: TGTGCCAGCAGTTATTGGAGGGCGGGGGGAGAGGAGACCCAGTACTTC. This gives the protein CASSYWRAGGEETQYF.

The chain carries TRBV20-1 and TRBJ2-7; a weak D match, TRBD1 (6 bases). In germline, CDR1 is DFQATT, CDR2 SNEGSKA (reference sequence). The CDR3 extends over 11 amino acids. Trimming pared 8 bases from V and 4 bases from J, leaving 12 bases between. The CDR3 region is CSLVRGYEQYF. CDR3 bases: TGCAGTTTGGTCAGGGGTTACGAGCAGTACTTC.

This chain connects TRBV11-3 to TRBJ2-7; TRBD1 matches at 7 bases. J gave up 6 bases and V 3 bases, and 5 bases lay outside the gene matches. The V gene's germline CDR1 is SGHNT and CDR2 YENEEA. The CDR3 runs to 13 residues. The CDR3 reads CASSLENRGEQYF. CDR3 nucleotides: TGTGCCAGCAGCTTGGAGAACAGGGGCGAGCAGTACTTC.

This clone showed up just a few times. The rearrangement links TRBV5-6 to TRBJ1-1; 8 nucleotides line up with TRBD1. The junction had 11 bases not matched to a gene; V was cut back by 4 bases and J by 0 bases. The CDR3 is 17 residues long. CDR1 and CDR2 (germline): SGHDT, YYEEEE. CDR3 DNA: TGTGCCAGCAGCCCACTGATGACAGGGGACATGAACACTGAAGCTTTCTTT. This translates into CASSPLMTGDMNTEAFF. Together with reference TRBV5-6 and TRBJ1-1, the CDR3 gives the full variable domain: DAGVTQSPTHLIKTRGQQVTLRCSPKSGHDTVSWYQQALGQGPQFIFQYYEEEERQRGNFPDRFSGHQFPNYSSELNVNALLLGDSALYLCASSPLMTGDMNTEAFFGQGTRLTVV.

The rearrangement uses TRBV7-2 and TRBJ1-6, with TRBD1 as a possible D gene (6 bases). The CDR3 consists of 17 residues. V dropped 5 bases and J dropped 1 base, with 15 bases sitting between them. Germline assignment: CDR1 SGHTA and CDR2 FQGNSA. Here the CDR3 DNA reads TGTGCCAGCAGCGCCCATACGAGGGGGTCCTATAATTCACCCCTCCACTTT. Its translation: CASSAHTRGSYNSPLHF.

J is TRBJ2-7 and V is TRBV19; 7 nucleotides agree with TRBD2. CDR1 and CDR2 (germline): LNHDA, SQIVND (reference sequence). This CDR3 has 14 residues. V dropped 5 bases and J dropped 3; count of bases not matched to a gene: 7. In nucleotides, the CDR3 is TGTGCCAGTAGTGCCTCCGGGACTAACTACGAGCAGTACTTC. Amino acids: CASSASGTNYEQYF.